The table lists the clone carrying this TCR beta chain with many counts. Its antigen is as yet unknown. The sample is drawn from a study of post-analysis software for immune sequencing data. Study background: Clinical courses comprised relapsing-remitting, secondary progressive and progressive-relapsing multiple sclerosis.

This CDR3 region has 15 residues. The V gene's germline CDR1 is MNHEY and CDR2 SVGAGI. The trim removed 0 bases at V and 1 base at J, leaving 1 base unmatched. Study-wide results and limits: About 5 TRBV segments, including TRBV5-6, TRBV5-1 and TRBV20-1, were more frequent in patients than controls. When compared against controls, multiple sclerosis patients showed significantly lower normalized Chao1 diversity.

TCR beta libraries were prepared from cDNA with unique molecular identifiers. TCRdb ran MiXCR on the PCR reads and lists one entry per CDR3 protein. The sample includes a few hundred thousand distinct CDR3 sequences, less than 40% seen only once; the top ten take about an eighth. Sequencing input: blood. V usage is TRBV6-5 and J usage is TRBJ2-5, with TRBD2 identical over 8 bases. The origin of this receptor is a girl between 5 and 17 years old with multiple sclerosis. The CDR3 coding sequence is TGTGCCAGCAGTTACTCTAGCGGGGTCCAAGAGACCCAGTACTTC. This sequence encodes CASSYSSGVQETQYF.